A selection of T cell receptor beta chains follows, all from one sample in a study of T cells in Graves' hyperthyroidism and ophthalmopathy. TCRdb re-derived calls from the multiplex PCR reads in MiXCR, one entry per CDR3 protein. Altogether roughly 380,000 distinct CDR3 sequences are present, about 18% being singletons, with the ten largest covering approximately 4%. The sample was blood. Receptors were obtained from a woman between 18 and 29 years old with Graves' hyperthyroidism. The CDR3 runs from the conserved cysteine through the conserved F or W. Fields, in order: V gene, clone size, J gene, D gene, CDR3 protein, CDR3 DNA. D genes are given only for firm matches. The listing skips clone size in some rows; elsewhere it reads once, few, many or a size class.

V: TRBV20-1; size: many; J: TRBJ1-1; D: TRBD1; CDR3: CSASRDSEAFF; DNA: TGCAGTGCTAGCCGGGACAGTGAAGCTTTCTTT
V: TRBV15; size: many; J: TRBJ2-7; D: .; CDR3: CATSRDVAEQYF; DNA: TGTGCCACCAGCAGAGATGTTGCCGAGCAGTACTTC
V: TRBV24-1; size: many; J: TRBJ2-3; D: TRBD2; CDR3: CATSDLAGAGTDTQYF; DNA: TGTGCCACCAGTGATTTAGCGGGGGCGGGCACAGATACGCAGTATTTT
V: TRBV7-9; size: many; J: TRBJ2-7; D: TRBD1; CDR3: CASSLVGQGSNEQYF; DNA: TGTGCCAGCAGCTTAGTGGGACAGGGGAGCAACGAGCAGTACTTC
V: TRBV20-1; size: many; J: TRBJ2-2; D: .; CDR3: CSARSVGVHGELFF; DNA: TGCAGTGCTAGATCAGTCGGGGTGCACGGGGAGCTGTTTTTT
V: TRBV6-2/TRBV6-3; size: many; J: TRBJ2-6; D: .; CDR3: CASSYSPFLRPVSGANVLTF; DNA: TGTGCCAGCAGTTACTCCCCTTTTCTAAGACCAGTATCTGGGGCCAACGTCCTGACTTTC
V: TRBV6-5; size: many; J: TRBJ1-1; D: .; CDR3: CASSPSRVEAFF; DNA: TGTGCCAGCAGTCCCTCTCGAGTGGAAGCTTTCTTT
V: TRBV30; size: many; J: TRBJ2-5; D: .; CDR3: CASETGLLETQYF; DNA: TGTGCCTCCGAAACGGGACTCTTAGAGACCCAGTACTTC
V: TRBV11-1; size: many; J: TRBJ1-1; D: .; CDR3: CASSTRMGAPNTEAFF; DNA: TGTGCCAGCAGCACGCGAATGGGGGCGCCGAACACTGAAGCTTTCTTT
V: TRBV14; size: few; J: TRBJ2-5; D: .; CDR3: CASSHLSSLRGETQYF; DNA: TGTGCCAGCAGCCATCTTAGCTCCCTCAGGGGAGAGACCCAGTACTTC
V: TRBV18; size: many; J: TRBJ2-5; D: .; CDR3: CASSGSYAFQETQYF; DNA: TGTGCCAGCTCAGGGTCCTACGCCTTTCAAGAGACCCAGTACTTC
V: TRBV6-1; size: many; J: TRBJ2-2; D: .; CDR3: CASSVHEGDTGELFF; DNA: TGTGCCAGCAGTGTTCACGAAGGGGACACCGGGGAGCTGTTTTTT
V: TRBV12-3/TRBV12-4; size: many; J: TRBJ2-5; D: .; CDR3: CASSPGGLKETQYF; DNA: TGTGCCAGCAGTCCGGGGGGCCTGAAAGAGACCCAGTACTTC
V: TRBV6-1; size: many; J: TRBJ1-3; D: TRBD1; CDR3: CASSQDRDSGNTIYF; DNA: TGTGCCAGCAGCCAGGACAGGGACTCTGGAAACACCATATATTTT
V: TRBV12-3/TRBV12-4; size: many; J: TRBJ2-5; D: TRBD1; CDR3: CASSPTGGGWTQYF; DNA: TGTGCCAGCAGCCCTACAGGGGGCGGGTGGACCCAGTACTTC
V: TRBV6-5; size: .; J: TRBJ1-2; D: .; CDR3: CASSYSKANYGYTF; DNA: TGTGCCAGCAGTTACTCGAAGGCAAACTATGGCTACACCTTC
V: TRBV7-9; size: many; J: TRBJ2-4; D: TRBD1; CDR3: CASSPLQGARDIQYF; DNA: TGTGCCAGCAGCCCTCTTCAGGGGGCTAGGGACATTCAGTACTTC
V: TRBV12-3/TRBV12-4; size: many; J: TRBJ1-5; D: .; CDR3: CASSLSPGVSNQPQHF; DNA: TGTGCCAGCAGTTTATCCCCCGGGGTTAGCAATCAGCCCCAGCATTTT
V: TRBV5-1; size: many; J: TRBJ2-5; D: .; CDR3: CASSLGAQETQYF; DNA: TGCGCCAGCAGCTTGGGGGCTCAAGAGACCCAGTACTTC
V: TRBV11-2; size: few; J: TRBJ2-5; D: TRBD2; CDR3: CASSQESWPGDYEQETQYF; DNA: TGTGCCAGCAGCCAGGAATCCTGGCCCGGGGACTACGAACAAGAGACCCAGTACTTC
V: TRBV12-3/TRBV12-4; size: many; J: TRBJ1-2; D: TRBD1; CDR3: CASTSDRGTGYTF; DNA: TGTGCCAGCACCTCGGACAGGGGGACGGGCTACACCTTC
V: TRBV20-1; size: many; J: TRBJ1-2; D: .; CDR3: CSARDLGEDGYTF; DNA: TGCAGTGCTAGAGATCTAGGGGAGGATGGCTACACCTTC
V: TRBV7-9; size: .; J: TRBJ2-7; D: .; CDR3: CASSSRGVYEQYF; DNA: TGTGCCAGCAGCTCCCGCGGAGTCTACGAGCAGTACTTC
V: TRBV6-2/TRBV6-3; size: .; J: TRBJ2-7; D: TRBD2; CDR3: CASEPGTSTYEQYF; DNA: TGTGCCAGCGAGCCCGGGACTAGCACCTACGAGCAGTACTTC
V: TRBV7-8; size: many; J: TRBJ1-1; D: .; CDR3: CASSPLNFGTAFF; DNA: TGTGCCAGCAGCCCCCTTAACTTTGGGACAGCTTTCTTT
V: TRBV3-1; size: .; J: TRBJ2-7; D: .; CDR3: CASSQLAGLAPHF; DNA: TGTGCCAGCAGCCAATTGGCAGGCCTAGCACCGCACTTC
V: TRBV12-3/TRBV12-4; size: .; J: TRBJ2-7; D: .; CDR3: CASSVVGFEEQYF; DNA: TGTGCCAGCAGTGTTGTGGGGTTCGAGGAGCAGTACTTC
V: TRBV5-1; size: .; J: TRBJ1-2; D: .; CDR3: CASSLVEGRNGYTF; DNA: TGCGCCAGCAGCTTGGTGGAGGGGAGGAATGGCTACACCTTC
V: TRBV6-5; size: many; J: TRBJ2-3; D: .; CDR3: CASSVTGNPTDTQYF; DNA: TGTGCCAGCAGCGTCACAGGGAACCCCACAGATACGCAGTATTTT
V: TRBV4-2; size: .; J: TRBJ1-1; D: TRBD1; CDR3: CASSPRPGQGMSEACF; DNA: TGTGCCAGCAGCCCGCGTCCGGGACAGGGAATGTCTGAAGCTTGCTTT
V: TRBV28; size: few; J: TRBJ1-5; D: .; CDR3: CASEGGTPYQPQHF; DNA: TGTGCCAGCGAGGGCGGGACACCTTATCAGCCCCAGCATTTT
V: TRBV5-1; size: many; J: TRBJ1-2; D: .; CDR3: CASSTRTERGGYTF; DNA: TGCGCCAGCAGCACGCGGACCGAGCGGGGTGGCTACACCTTC
V: TRBV12-3/TRBV12-4; size: many; J: TRBJ2-5; D: TRBD2; CDR3: CASSPAPGTRETQYF; DNA: TGTGCCAGCAGCCCTGCCCCGGGGACTAGGGAGACCCAGTACTTC
V: TRBV9; size: many; J: TRBJ1-5; D: .; CDR3: CASSVGVGREQPQHF; DNA: TGTGCCAGCAGCGTAGGGGTGGGCAGGGAGCAGCCCCAGCATTTT
V: TRBV2; size: few; J: TRBJ1-2; D: .; CDR3: CASVGGAYGYTF; DNA: TGTGCCAGCGTCGGTGGAGCATATGGCTACACCTTC
V: TRBV7-8; size: many; J: TRBJ2-6; D: .; CDR3: CASRFSGANVLTF; DNA: TGTGCCAGCAGATTCTCTGGGGCCAACGTCCTGACTTTC
V: TRBV6-7; size: many; J: TRBJ1-1; D: .; CDR3: CASSYYLGQRGFTEAFF; DNA: TGTGCCAGCAGTTACTACCTAGGACAAAGGGGCTTCACTGAAGCTTTCTTT